The sequence of this TCR beta chain was determined in a study of CD8 T cells in ankylosing spondylitis. This CDR3 is 15 amino acids long. Germline values: CDR1 WNHNN, CDR2 SYGVQD (reference sequence). V dropped 5 bases and J dropped 2 bases, with 16 bases sitting between them. Making the TCR beta libraries involved quantitative 5'-RACE with molecular barcodes. Via MiXCR, TCRdb re-called the 5' RACE reads, giving one row per CDR3 protein. The data show around 30,000 distinct CDR3 sequences, roughly 7.2% seen once. This clonotype was picked up one time. Its antigen is as yet unknown. Study results and limitations: What appeared characteristic of ankylosing spondylitis blood was a TCR beta motif of seven to nine highly homologous variants.

This TCR came from a male donor with ankylosing spondylitis or in good health (not recorded which). J is TRBJ2-7 and V is TRBV10-1; the D gene could be TRBD1 or TRBD2 (5 bases each). Sequencing input: blood, either unsorted or a sorted T cell fraction (not recorded which). CDR3 sequence reads: CASSSGTESPYEQYF. CDR3 DNA sequence: TGCGCCAGCAGTTCCGGGACGGAGTCTCCCTACGAGCAGTACTTC.